These 22 T cell receptor beta chains came from one sample sequenced in a study of blood T cell repertoires in COVID-19. The repertoire was sequenced with immunoSEQ multiplex PCR; TCRdb's copy has only in-frame clones and lacks some. The repertoire holds 150,000 to 200,000 clones, with 80% to 90% as singletons. The sequenced material came from peripheral blood. The source is an older man with active or convalescent COVID-19.

The chain couples TRBV6-5 to TRBJ2-2, with D uncertain. Germline V gene lookup returns CDR1 MNHEY and CDR2 SVGAGI. The V end was cut by 2 bases, the J end by 6 bases, with 4 bases between. This CDR3 region has 12 residues. The CDR3 sequence is CASSYRAGELFF. The CDR3 DNA is TGTGCCAGCAGTTACCGGGCCGGGGAGCTGTTTTTT.

The genes are TRBV9 and TRBJ1-4; TRBD1 aligns across 10 bases. Germline CDR1 SGDLS, CDR2 YYNGEE. The CDR3 is 14 amino acids. V lost 3 bases and J lost 7; bases outside the gene matches: 3. The CDR3 sequence is CASSGRQGAEKLFF. The CDR3 nucleotides are TGTGCCAGCAGCGGGCGACAGGGGGCTGAAAAACTGTTTTTT.

The V gene is TRBV7-9, the J gene TRBJ1-3, with TRBD1 as a possible D gene (5 bases). Looked up from germline, CDR1 is SEHNR and CDR2 is FQNEAQ (reference sequence). V gave up 5 bases and J gave up 4 bases, with 9 bases separating them. CDR3 size: 13 residues. The CDR3 nucleotides are TGTGCCAGCAGCGCCCCAGGGGGAAACACCATATATTTT. Its protein is CASSAPGGNTIYF.

J is TRBJ2-1 and V is TRBV5-1; D is possibly TRBD1 (5 bases). Per germline, CDR1 SGHRS and CDR2 YFSETQ. CDR3 size: 17 residues. Trimming removed 5 bases from V and 6 bases from J, with 24 bases in between. CDR3 nucleotides: TGCGCCAGCAGTTTAACGAGCAGGGTGTACCAGTTCAATGAGCAGTTCTTC. It specifies CASSLTSRVYQFNEQFF.

The chain is built from TRBV28 and TRBJ1-6; tentatively, D is TRBD1 (5 bases). V lost 9 bases, J lost 13 bases, and 22 bases lay in between. Germline CDR1 MDHEN, CDR2 SYDVKM. This CDR3 comprises 14 residues. The CDR3 DNA is TGTGCCAGTTGGACCGGACACTCCTCCGCGCCCCTCCACTTT. Its protein product is CASWTGHSSAPLHF. The whole variable domain, remainder taken from reference TRBV28 and TRBJ1-6, is DVKVTQSSRYLVKRTGEKVFLECVQDMDHENMFWYRQDPGLGLRLIYFSYDVKMKEKGDIPEGYSVSREKKERFSLILESASTNQTSMYLCASWTGHSSAPLHFGNGTRLTVT.

The chain links TRBV27 to TRBJ1-6, with D tentatively TRBD1 (5 bases). V lost 4 bases, J lost 5 bases, and 12 bases lay in between. Germline V gene lookup returns CDR1 MNHEY and CDR2 SMNVEV (reference sequence). The CDR3 has 15 amino acids. CDR3: CASSSNQGNNSPLHF. The CDR3 DNA reads TGTGCCAGCAGTTCGAACCAGGGTAATAATTCACCCCTCCACTTT.

This clone occurred once. The V gene is TRBV7-2, the J gene TRBJ2-2; D not resolved. V was cut by 2 bases and J by 7 bases, with 5 bases left in between. The CDR3 sequence is 12 residues long. Germline V lookup: CDR1 SGHTA, CDR2 FQGNSA. In nucleotides, the CDR3 is TGTGCCAGCAGCTTATCAGTCGGGGAGCTGTTTTTT. Translated: CASSLSVGELFF.

This chain joins TRBV12-3 or TRBV12-4 and TRBJ2-3, with 7 bases lining up with TRBD2. The CDR3 length is 13 residues. V gave up 6 bases and J gave up 2 bases; unmatched junction bases: 2. CDR3 DNA sequence: TGTGCCAGCAGAAAGCGGGACACAGATACGCAGTATTTT. Protein: CASRKRDTDTQYF.

The chain links TRBV6-2 or TRBV6-3 to TRBJ2-1, with 7 bases aligning to TRBD1. CDR1 is MNHEY, CDR2 SVGEGT, per germline. V lost 4 bases, J lost 5 bases, and 8 bases stayed unmatched. The CDR3 contains 15 residues. CDR3 sequence reads: CASSSNRGLNNEQFF. CDR3 DNA: TGTGCCAGCAGTTCCAACAGGGGCCTAAACAATGAGCAGTTCTTC.

The rearrangement uses TRBV6-5 and TRBJ1-3, with D perhaps TRBD1 (6 bases). The CDR3 contains 14 residues. CDR1 MNHEY and CDR2 SVGAGI come from the germline V gene. Trimming removed 6 bases from V and 2 bases from J, with 11 bases in between. The CDR3 DNA reads as TGTGCCAGCAGCCCAGGGGCCCCTGGAAACACCATATATTTT. Its translation: CASSPGAPGNTIYF.

This chain connects TRBV6-1 to TRBJ1-5; TRBD1 is a possible D gene (6 bases). The CDR3 consists of 16 residues. Germline values: CDR1 MNHNS, CDR2 SASEGT. The ends were cut back, 2 bases at V and 4 bases at J, with 15 bases in the middle. The CDR3 loop is CASSELEGGMNQPQHF. Written as DNA, the CDR3 is TGTGCCAGCAGTGAACTGGAGGGGGGGATGAATCAGCCCCAGCATTTT.

This sequence joins TRBV5-6 and TRBJ2-5, with D possibly TRBD1 on 6 matching bases. CDR1 and CDR2 from the germline V gene are SGHDT and YYEEEE. The V and J ends lost 0 bases and 10 bases respectively, with 10 bases between them. The CDR3 is 12 amino acids. Here the CDR3 DNA reads TGTGCCAGCAGCTTGGCCGCAGGGGTCCAGTACTTC. Protein: CASSLAAGVQYF.

The V call is TRBV7-2, the J call TRBJ2-7; D gene unclear. Trimming left V 5 bases short and J 3 bases short, with 11 bases between. The CDR3 has 13 amino acids. Germline loops: CDR1 SGHTA, CDR2 FQGNSA. CDR3 sequence reads: CASSEVPGYEQYF. Here the CDR3 DNA reads TGTGCCAGCAGCGAAGTCCCGGGCTACGAGCAGTACTTC. Filled out from reference TRBV7-2 and TRBJ2-7, the complete variable domain reads GAGVSQSPSNKVTEKGKDVELRCDPISGHTALYWYRQSLGQGLEFLIYFQGNSAPDKSGLPSDRFSAERTGGSVSTLTIQRTQQEDSAVYLCASSEVPGYEQYFGPGTRLTVT.

The chain uses TRBV25-1 and TRBJ2-7; 10 bases are shared with TRBD1. The CDR3 totals 14 residues. Germline CDR1 is MGHDK and CDR2 is SYGVNS. With 7 bases clipped from V and 4 bases from J, the junction kept 7 bases outside the gene matches. The CDR3 coding sequence is TGTGCCAGCACCAAGACAGGGGGCATGTACGAGCAGTACTTC. Its translation is CASTKTGGMYEQYF.

This sequence joins TRBV6-5 and TRBJ2-7; 11 bases are shared with TRBD2. V lost 6 bases to trimming and J lost 3 bases; unmatched junction nucleotides: 7. CDR3 length: 15 residues. CDR1 is MNHEY, CDR2 SVGAGI, per germline. The CDR3 DNA reads as TGTGCCAGCAGCCGATACACTAGCGGGGGCTACGAGCAGTACTTC. Protein: CASSRYTSGGYEQYF.

The gene calls are TRBV3-1 (or the pseudogene TRBV3-2) and TRBJ2-5, with 11 bases matching TRBD2. The CDR3 sequence is 15 residues long. In germline, CDR1 is LGHDT, CDR2 YNNKEL (reference sequence). The junction had 2 bases not matched to a gene; V was cut back by 3 bases and J by 2 bases. CDR3 nucleotides: TGTGCCAGCAGCCACCGGACTAGCGGGCAAGAGACCCAGTACTTC. Its translation: CASSHRTSGQETQYF.

This clone was seen only once. The rearrangement joins TRBV5-6 to TRBJ1-5; no reliable D call. The CDR3 loop spans 14 amino acids. V was trimmed by 2 bases and J by 4 bases, leaving 10 bases between them. Germline CDR1 and CDR2: SGHDT and YYEEEE. CDR3 nucleotide sequence: TGTGCCAGCAGCTTTGGCCATATTAATCAGCCCCAGCATTTT. Amino acid sequence: CASSFGHINQPQHF.

The rearrangement joins TRBV2 to TRBJ1-3; 7 bases agree with TRBD1. V lost 2 bases to trimming and J lost 1 base; unmatched junction nucleotides: 8. This CDR3 has 17 amino acids. The germline V gene has CDR1 SNHLY and CDR2 FYNNEI. CDR3 in DNA: TGTGCCAGCAGTGAAACGAGGGGGCAGTATTCTGGAAACACCATATATTTT. It is translated as CASSETRGQYSGNTIYF. Using reference TRBV2 and TRBJ1-3 for the parts outside the CDR3, the full variable domain is EPEVTQTPSHQVTQMGQEVILRCVPISNHLYFYWYRQILGQKVEFLVSFYNNEISEKSEIFDDQFSVERPDGSNFTLKIRSTKLEDSAMYFCASSETRGQYSGNTIYFGEGSWLTVV.

The gene calls are TRBV5-1 and TRBJ1-2; 8 bases line up with TRBD1. Per the germline V gene, CDR1 is SGHRS and CDR2 is YFSETQ. The CDR3 length is 14 residues. Unmatched junction bases numbered 4, after V lost 0 bases and J lost 6 bases. The CDR3 region has the DNA TGCGCCAGCAGCTTGGGCAGGGGGCTTGATGGCTACACCTTC. This gives the protein CASSLGRGLDGYTF.

The chain combines TRBV5-1 with TRBJ2-5; 10 bases fit TRBD2. The CDR3 covers 14 residues. The V segment lost 4 bases and the J segment 4 bases; nucleotides outside the gene matches: 4. CDR1 and CDR2 (germline): SGHRS, YFSETQ. This chain's CDR3 is CASSPGLAVETQYF. The CDR3 DNA reads TGCGCCAGCAGCCCTGGACTAGCGGTAGAGACCCAGTACTTC.

The V gene is TRBV7-2, the J gene TRBJ2-1; D is unclear. The CDR3 length is 12 residues. Germline values: CDR1 SGHTA, CDR2 FQGNSA. V was clipped by 1 base and J by 12 bases, with 10 bases between them. CDR3 region: CASSLDPPGQFF. The DNA of the CDR3 is TGTGCCAGCAGCTTAGACCCTCCAGGGCAGTTCTTC.

This clone has more than one count but fewer than ten. This same CDR3 is encoded by further DNA sequences in the sample. V gene TRBV24-1 combines with J gene TRBJ1-5, with a possible D match to TRBD1 (5 bases). Germline CDR1 reads KGHDR; CDR2 reads SFDVKD. This CDR3 comprises 15 residues. V lost 5 bases and J lost 0, with 10 bases in between. CDR3 coding DNA: TGTGCCACCAGTGGATCGGGGGGTAGCAATCAGCCCCAGCATTTT. Its translation is CATSGSGGSNQPQHF.